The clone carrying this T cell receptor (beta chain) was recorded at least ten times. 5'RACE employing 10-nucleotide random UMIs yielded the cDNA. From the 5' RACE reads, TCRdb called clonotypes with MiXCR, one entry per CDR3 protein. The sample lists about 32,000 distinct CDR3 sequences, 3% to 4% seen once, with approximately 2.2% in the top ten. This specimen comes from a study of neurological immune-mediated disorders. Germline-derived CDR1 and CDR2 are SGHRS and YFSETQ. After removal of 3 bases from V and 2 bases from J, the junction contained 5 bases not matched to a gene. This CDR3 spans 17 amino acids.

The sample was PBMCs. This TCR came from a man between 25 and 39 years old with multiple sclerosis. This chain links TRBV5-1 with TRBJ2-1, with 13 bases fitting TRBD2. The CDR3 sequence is CASSWGGLAGTYNEQFF. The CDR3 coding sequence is TGCGCCAGCAGCTGGGGGGGACTAGCGGGGACCTACAATGAGCAGTTCTTC.